The 6 T cell receptor beta chains below all came from one sample that was sequenced in a study of blood T cell repertoires in COVID-19. The data were produced by immunoSEQ multiplex PCR, yet TCRdb's version contains in-frame clones alone and is incomplete. This table has some 130,000 clones, almost 85% appearing once. Sequenced material: peripheral blood. The source is a woman in her twenties or thirties who had recovered from COVID-19.

The V gene is TRBV2, the J gene TRBJ1-6, with no clear D. The V and J ends lost 6 bases and 8 bases respectively, with 5 bases between them. This CDR3 has 11 residues. Germline assignment: CDR1 SNHLY and CDR2 FYNNEI. The CDR3 loop reads CASRSDSPLHF. The CDR3 DNA sequence: TGTGCCAGCAGGTCGGATTCACCCCTCCACTTT.

The chain joins TRBV10-3 to TRBJ1-4; perhaps TRBD1 as D (6 bases). The CDR3 runs 15 residues. From germline, CDR1 is ENHRY and CDR2 SYGVKD. Deletions cut 3 bases from V and 4 bases from J, with 12 bases between. The CDR3 DNA is TGTGCCATCAGTGAAGGACAGTACTTTAATGAAAAACTGTTTTTT. This encodes CAISEGQYFNEKLFF.

V usage is TRBV5-1 and J usage is TRBJ2-2, with 8 bases fitting TRBD1. This CDR3 is 14 amino acids long. CDR1 is SGHRS and CDR2 is YFSETQ in the germline V gene. V lost 4 bases to trimming and J lost 6 bases; unmatched junction nucleotides: 5. The CDR3 DNA is TGCGCCAGCAGCGCAGGGGGCAAGTCCGGGGAGCTGTTTTTT. It codes for CASSAGGKSGELFF.

The chain employs TRBV3-1 (or the pseudogene TRBV3-2) and TRBJ2-7, with TRBD2 matching 11 bases. CDR1 and CDR2 (germline): LGHDT, YNNKEL (reference sequence). This CDR3 comprises 18 residues. The V and J ends lost 4 bases and 2 bases, in that order; junction bases with no gene match: 13. The CDR3 coding sequence is TGTGCCAGCAGCCGCCTCACTATTAGCGGGGGGGGTACCTACGAGCAGTACTTC. Encoded protein: CASSRLTISGGGTYEQYF.

A single count supports this clone. V is TRBV4-1 and J is TRBJ2-5, with 15 bases aligning to TRBD2. V lost 4 bases, J lost 5 bases, and 11 bases stayed unmatched. This CDR3 comprises 18 residues. CDR1 and CDR2 from the germline V gene are MGHRA and YSYEKL. CDR3: CASSLRTSGGAIGETQYF. In DNA form, the CDR3 reads TGCGCCAGCAGCCTGAGGACTAGCGGGGGGGCTATTGGTGAGACCCAGTACTTC.

V and J are TRBV13 and TRBJ2-3, with TRBD2 as a possible D gene (5 bases). This CDR3 has 13 amino acids. The ends were cut back, 6 bases at V and 14 bases at J, with 21 bases in the middle. Looked up from germline, CDR1 is PRHDT and CDR2 is FYEKMQ (reference sequence). The CDR3 sequence is CASRVTRALRWYF. In nucleotides, the CDR3 is TGTGCCAGCAGAGTTACGCGGGCCCTTCGGTGGTATTTT.